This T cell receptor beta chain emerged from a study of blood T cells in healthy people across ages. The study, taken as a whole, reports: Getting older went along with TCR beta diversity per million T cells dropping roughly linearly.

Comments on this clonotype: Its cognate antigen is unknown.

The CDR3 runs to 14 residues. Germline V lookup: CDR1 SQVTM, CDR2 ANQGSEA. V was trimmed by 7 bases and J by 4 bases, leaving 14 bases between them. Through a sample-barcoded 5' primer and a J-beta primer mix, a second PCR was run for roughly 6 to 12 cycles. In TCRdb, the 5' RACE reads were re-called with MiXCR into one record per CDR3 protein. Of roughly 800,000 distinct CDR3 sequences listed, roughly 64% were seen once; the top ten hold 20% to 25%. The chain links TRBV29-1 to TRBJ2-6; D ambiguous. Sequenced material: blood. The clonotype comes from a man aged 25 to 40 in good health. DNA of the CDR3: TGCAGCGCCTTGGTAGGGTCCGGGGCCAACGTCCTGACTTTC. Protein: CSALVGSGANVLTF.